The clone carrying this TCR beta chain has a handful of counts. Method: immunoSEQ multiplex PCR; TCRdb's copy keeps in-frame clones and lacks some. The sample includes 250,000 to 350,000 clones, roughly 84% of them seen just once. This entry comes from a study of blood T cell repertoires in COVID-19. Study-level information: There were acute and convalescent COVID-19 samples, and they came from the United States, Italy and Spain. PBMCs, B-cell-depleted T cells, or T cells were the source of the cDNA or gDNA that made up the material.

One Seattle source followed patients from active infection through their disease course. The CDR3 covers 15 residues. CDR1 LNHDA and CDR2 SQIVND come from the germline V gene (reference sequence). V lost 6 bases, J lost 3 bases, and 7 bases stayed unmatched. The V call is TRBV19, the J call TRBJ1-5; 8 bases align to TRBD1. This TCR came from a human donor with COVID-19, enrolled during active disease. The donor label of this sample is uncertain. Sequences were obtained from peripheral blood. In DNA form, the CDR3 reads TGTGCCAGTAGGGCGACAGGGGCGATCAATCAGCCCCAGCATTTT. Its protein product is CASRATGAINQPQHF.